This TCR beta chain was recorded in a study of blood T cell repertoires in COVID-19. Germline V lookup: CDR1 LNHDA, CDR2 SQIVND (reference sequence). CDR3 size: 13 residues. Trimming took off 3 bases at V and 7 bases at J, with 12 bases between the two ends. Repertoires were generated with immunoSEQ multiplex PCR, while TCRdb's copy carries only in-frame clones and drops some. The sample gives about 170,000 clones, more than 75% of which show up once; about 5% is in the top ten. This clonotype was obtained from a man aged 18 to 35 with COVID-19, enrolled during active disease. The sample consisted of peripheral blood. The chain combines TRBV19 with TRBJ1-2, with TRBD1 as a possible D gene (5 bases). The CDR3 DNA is TGTGCCAGTAGTATGGCGGACATGACTGGCTACACCTTC. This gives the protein CASSMADMTGYTF.